Listed here are 7 T cell receptor beta chains from one sample, sequenced in a study of blood T cell repertoires in COVID-19 (dated by TCRdb to the early 2020s). The library was generated by the immunoSEQ multiplex PCR assay. What TCRdb holds here is the immuneACCESS table cut down to in-frame rearrangements. Part of the clones is not present; checked against another copy, under half of the missing clones reflect an unresolved V gene, and the others are unexplained. A total of under 250,000 clones appear in this sample, approximately 83% of them only once. The top ten constitute around 4.4% of the sample. Sequencing was performed on peripheral blood. The receptors come from a middle-aged man with active or convalescent COVID-19.

V gene TRBV7-9 combines with J gene TRBJ2-1, with D possibly matching TRBD1 (5 bases). The germline CDR1 and CDR2 sequences are SEHNR and FQNEAQ (reference sequence). This CDR3 has 14 amino acids. Between the trimmed V and J ends, which lost 4 bases and 2 bases, there was a span of 9 bases. The CDR3 DNA reads as TGTGCCAGCAGCTGGGGCAACGCCTACAATGAGCAGTTCTTC. This gives the protein CASSWGNAYNEQFF.

The chain joins TRBV16 to TRBJ2-1; TRBD1 matches 7 bases. With V trimmed by 4 bases and J by 4 bases, 10 bases remained unmatched. Germline V gives CDR1 KGHSY, CDR2 FQNENV. This CDR3 comprises 16 residues. CDR3 nucleotides: TGTGCCAGCAGCCCGCTACGTCAGGGGGTTTACAATGAGCAGTTCTTC. Its protein product is CASSPLRQGVYNEQFF.

This chain links TRBV4-3 with TRBJ1-5, with TRBD1 matching over 7 bases. V gave up 2 bases and J gave up 4 bases; unmatched junction bases: 11. CDR1 and CDR2 (germline): LGHNA, YSLEER. The CDR3 totals 17 residues. This CDR3 is CASSQLDRPGSNQPQHF. DNA for the CDR3: TGCGCCAGCAGCCAACTGGACAGGCCTGGTTCTAATCAGCCCCAGCATTTT.

This clone was observed once. The chain uses TRBV19 and TRBJ2-1; TRBD2 matches at 8 bases. The CDR3 consists of 15 residues. The J segment lost 4 bases and the V segment lost 7 bases, leaving 9 bases of the junction unmatched. Germline CDR1 LNHDA, CDR2 SQIVND (reference sequence). DNA of the CDR3: TGTGCCAGTACCCTAGGGACTAGGGCTTACAATGAGCAGTTCTTC. It yields the protein CASTLGTRAYNEQFF.

J is TRBJ2-7 and V is TRBV6-1, with D tentatively TRBD1 (5 bases). This CDR3 is built from 12 residues. Trimming left V 1 base short and J 6 bases short, with 7 bases between. In germline, CDR1 is MNHNS, CDR2 SASEGT. The CDR3 sequence is CASSEDRSEQYF. CDR3 DNA sequence: TGTGCCAGCAGTGAAGACAGGAGCGAGCAGTACTTC.

The rearrangement joins TRBV4-2 to TRBJ1-2, with D tentatively TRBD1 (6 bases). The V gene's germline CDR1 is LGHNA and CDR2 YNFKEQ. Between the trimmed V and J ends, which lost 0 bases and 8 bases, there was a span of 22 bases. The CDR3 covers 17 residues. The CDR3, as DNA: TGTGCCAGCAGCCAAGACTTTGGACAGTCCCAGCTGGGCGGCTACACCTTC. This encodes CASSQDFGQSQLGGYTF.

To note about this clone: It is unclear where the CDR3 begins or ends on the DNA, so no DNA is shown, and the CDR3 is as TCRdb lists it. The chain employs TRBV21-1 and TRBJ2-7; the table's D call TRBD1 went unverified against the DNA. TRBV21-1 is shown as a pseudogene. Ends included, the CDR3 has 15 residues. The CDR3 protein is CASSAKGGYWCEQYF.